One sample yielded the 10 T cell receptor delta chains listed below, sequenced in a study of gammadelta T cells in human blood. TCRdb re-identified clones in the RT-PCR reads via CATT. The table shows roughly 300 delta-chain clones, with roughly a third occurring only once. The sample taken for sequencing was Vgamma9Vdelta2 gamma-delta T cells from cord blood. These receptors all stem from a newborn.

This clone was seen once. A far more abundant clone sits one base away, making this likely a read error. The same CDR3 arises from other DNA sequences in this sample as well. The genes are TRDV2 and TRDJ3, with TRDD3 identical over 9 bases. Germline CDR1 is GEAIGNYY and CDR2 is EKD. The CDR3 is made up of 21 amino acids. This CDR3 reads CACDTVLGDPSSSWDTRQMFF. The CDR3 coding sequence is TGTGCCTGTGACACCGTACTGGGGGACCCTTCCTCCTCCTGGGACACACGACAGATGTTTTTC.

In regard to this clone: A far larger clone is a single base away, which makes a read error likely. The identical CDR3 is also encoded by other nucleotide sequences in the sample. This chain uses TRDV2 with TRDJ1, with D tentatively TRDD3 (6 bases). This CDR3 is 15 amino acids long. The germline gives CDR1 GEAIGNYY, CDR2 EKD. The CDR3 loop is CACFSTGLWIDKLIF. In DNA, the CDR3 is TGTGCCTGTTTCTCGACTGGGTTGTGGATCGATAAACTCATCTTC.

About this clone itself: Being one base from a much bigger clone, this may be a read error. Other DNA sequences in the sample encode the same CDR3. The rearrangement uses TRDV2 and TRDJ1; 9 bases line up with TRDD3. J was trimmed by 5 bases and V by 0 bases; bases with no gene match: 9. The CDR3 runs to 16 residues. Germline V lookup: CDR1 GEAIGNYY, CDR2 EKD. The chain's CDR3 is CACDTLLGDRSDKLIF. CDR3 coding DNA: TGTGCCTGTGACACCCTATTGGGGGATAGGTCAGATAAACTCATCTTT.

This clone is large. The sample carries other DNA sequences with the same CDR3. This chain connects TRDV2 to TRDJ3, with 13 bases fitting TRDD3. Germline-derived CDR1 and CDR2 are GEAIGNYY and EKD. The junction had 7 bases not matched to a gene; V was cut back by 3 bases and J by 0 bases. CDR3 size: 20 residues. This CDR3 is CACDPYWGIRSSWDTRQMFF. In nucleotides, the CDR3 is TGTGCCTGTGACCCGTACTGGGGGATACGAAGCTCCTGGGACACCCGACAGATGTTTTTC.

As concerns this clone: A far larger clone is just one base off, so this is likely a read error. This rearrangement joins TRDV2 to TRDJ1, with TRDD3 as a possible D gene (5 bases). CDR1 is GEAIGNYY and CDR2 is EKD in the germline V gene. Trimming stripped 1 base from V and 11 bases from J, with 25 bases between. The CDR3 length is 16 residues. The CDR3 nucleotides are TGTGCCTGTGACACGGTGGTTTCCATCTGGGTGAAGGGGCTCATCTTT. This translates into CACDTVVSIWVKGLIF.

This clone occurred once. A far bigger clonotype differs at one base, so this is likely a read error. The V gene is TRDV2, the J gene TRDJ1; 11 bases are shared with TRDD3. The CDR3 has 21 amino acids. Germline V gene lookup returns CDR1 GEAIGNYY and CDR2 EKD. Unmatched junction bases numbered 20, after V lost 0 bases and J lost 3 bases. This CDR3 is CACDTKPYARRWGIRADKLIF. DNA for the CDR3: TGTGCCTGTGACACCAAGCCCTACGCTCGTAGGTGGGGGATACGCGCCGATAAACTCATCTTT.

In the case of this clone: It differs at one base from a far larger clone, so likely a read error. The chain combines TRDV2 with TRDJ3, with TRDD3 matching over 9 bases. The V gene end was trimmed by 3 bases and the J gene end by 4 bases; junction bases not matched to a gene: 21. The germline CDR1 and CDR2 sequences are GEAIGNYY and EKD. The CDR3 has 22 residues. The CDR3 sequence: CACDPLRMGGGYRQWDTRQMFF. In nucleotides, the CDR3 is TGTGCCTGTGACCCACTTCGGATGGGGGGGGGATACAGGCAATGGGACACCCGACAGATGTTTTTC.

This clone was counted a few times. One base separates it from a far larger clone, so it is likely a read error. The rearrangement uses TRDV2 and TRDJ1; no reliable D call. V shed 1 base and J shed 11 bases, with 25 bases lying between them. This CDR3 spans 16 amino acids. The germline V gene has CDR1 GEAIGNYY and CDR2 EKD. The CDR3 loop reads CACDTVVSLLVKGLIF. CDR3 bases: TGTGCCTGTGACACGGTGGTTTCCCTCTTGGTGAAGGGGCTCATCTTT.

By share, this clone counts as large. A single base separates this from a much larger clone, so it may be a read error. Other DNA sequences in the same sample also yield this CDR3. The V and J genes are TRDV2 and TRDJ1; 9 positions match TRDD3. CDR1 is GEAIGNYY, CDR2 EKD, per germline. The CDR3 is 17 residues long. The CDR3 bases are TGTGCCTGTGACACCTTACTGGGGGACAAGTACACTGATAAACTCATCTTT. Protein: CACDTLLGDKYTDKLIF.

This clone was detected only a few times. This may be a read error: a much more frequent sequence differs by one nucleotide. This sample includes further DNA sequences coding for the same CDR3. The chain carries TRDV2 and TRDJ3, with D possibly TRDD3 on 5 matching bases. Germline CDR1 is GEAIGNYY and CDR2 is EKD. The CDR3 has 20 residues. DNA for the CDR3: TGTGCCTGTGATACTAGTTCTATAGGGACGATCTCCTGGGACACTCGACAGATGTTTTTC. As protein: CACDTSSIGTISWDTRQMFF.